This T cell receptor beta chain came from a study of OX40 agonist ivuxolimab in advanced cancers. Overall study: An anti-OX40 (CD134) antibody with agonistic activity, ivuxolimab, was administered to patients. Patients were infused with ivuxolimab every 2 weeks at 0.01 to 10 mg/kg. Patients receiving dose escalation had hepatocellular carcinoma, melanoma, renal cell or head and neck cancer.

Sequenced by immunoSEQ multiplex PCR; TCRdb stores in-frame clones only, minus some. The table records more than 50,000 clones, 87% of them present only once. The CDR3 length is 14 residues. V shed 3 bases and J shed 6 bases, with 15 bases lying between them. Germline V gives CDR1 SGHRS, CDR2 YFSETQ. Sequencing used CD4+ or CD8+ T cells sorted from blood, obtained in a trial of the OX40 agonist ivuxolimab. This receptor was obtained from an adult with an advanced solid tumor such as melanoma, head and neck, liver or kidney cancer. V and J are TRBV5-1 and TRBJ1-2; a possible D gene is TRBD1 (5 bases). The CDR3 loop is CASSSVSGGDGYTF. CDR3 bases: TGCGCCAGCAGCTCCGTTAGTGGGGGTGATGGCTACACCTTC.